This T cell receptor beta chain was obtained from a study of cytomegalovirus exposure and HLA in healthy donors. This CDR3 comprises 14 residues. The V and J ends lost 2 bases and 2 bases respectively, with 9 bases between them. The germline CDR1 and CDR2 sequences are SGHTA and FQGTGA. Note on this clone: The target antigen is unknown.

PCR involved 60 Vbeta and 13 Jbeta primers. Produced via immunoSEQ multiplex PCR; TCRdb's table is partial and in-frame only. The table has 160,000 or so clones, about four fifths seen once; the top ten hold about 4.7%. Study-wide results and caveats: Association with HLA alleles at 0.05 false discovery rate was found for 15,000 or so TCR beta sequences in a later analysis. In a later analysis, parvovirus B19, influenza, CMV and Epstein-Barr virus appeared linked to several top co-occurrence clusters.

V is TRBV7-3 and J is TRBJ1-1; D unresolved. The clonotype comes from a man aged 25-45 years in good health and CMV-seronegative. Sequences were obtained from PBMCs. The CDR3 nucleotides are TGTGCCAGCAGCTTAGGCACAGAAAACACTGAAGCTTTCTTT. It translates to CASSLGTENTEAFF.